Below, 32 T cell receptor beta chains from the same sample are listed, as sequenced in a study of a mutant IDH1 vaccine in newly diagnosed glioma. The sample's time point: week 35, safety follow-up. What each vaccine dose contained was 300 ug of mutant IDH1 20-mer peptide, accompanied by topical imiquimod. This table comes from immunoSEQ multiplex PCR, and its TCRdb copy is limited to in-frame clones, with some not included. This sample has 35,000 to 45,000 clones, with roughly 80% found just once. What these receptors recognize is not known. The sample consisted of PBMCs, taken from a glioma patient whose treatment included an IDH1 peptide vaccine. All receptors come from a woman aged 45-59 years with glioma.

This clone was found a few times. CDR3 region: CASSLQGSPVYGYTF. DNA of the CDR3: TGTGCCAGCAGCTTACAGGGTTCCCCCGTATATGGCTACACCTTC. J is TRBJ1-2 and V is TRBV7-3, with D tentatively TRBD1 (5 bases). The germline CDR1 and CDR2 sequences are SGHTA and FQGTGA. V was shortened by 2 bases and J by 5 bases, with 15 bases between the two germline ends. The CDR3 has 15 residues. The whole variable domain, remainder taken from reference TRBV7-3 and TRBJ1-2, is GAGVSQTPSNKVTEKGKYVELRCDPISGHTALYWYRQSLGQGPEFLIYFQGTGAADDSGLPNDRFFAVRPEGSVSTLKIQRTERGDSAVYLCASSLQGSPVYGYTFGSGTRLTVV.

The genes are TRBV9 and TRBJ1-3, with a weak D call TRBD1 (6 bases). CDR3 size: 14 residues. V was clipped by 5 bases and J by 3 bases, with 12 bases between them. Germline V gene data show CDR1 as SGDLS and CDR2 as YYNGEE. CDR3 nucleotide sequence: TGTGCCAGCAGTCTTACAGGGTTTGGAAACACCATATATTTT. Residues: CASSLTGFGNTIYF.

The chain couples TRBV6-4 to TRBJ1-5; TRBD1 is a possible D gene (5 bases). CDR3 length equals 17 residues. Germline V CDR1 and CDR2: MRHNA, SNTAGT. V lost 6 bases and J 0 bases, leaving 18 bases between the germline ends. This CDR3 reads CASRPPLGVYSNQPQHF. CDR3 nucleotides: TGTGCCAGCAGGCCTCCATTGGGGGTTTATAGCAATCAGCCCCAGCATTTT.

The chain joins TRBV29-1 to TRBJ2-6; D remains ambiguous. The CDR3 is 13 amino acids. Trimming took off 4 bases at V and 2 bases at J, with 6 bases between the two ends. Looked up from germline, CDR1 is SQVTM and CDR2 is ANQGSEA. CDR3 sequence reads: CSVVPTGANVLTF. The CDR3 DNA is TGCAGCGTTGTCCCCACTGGGGCCAACGTCCTGACTTTC.

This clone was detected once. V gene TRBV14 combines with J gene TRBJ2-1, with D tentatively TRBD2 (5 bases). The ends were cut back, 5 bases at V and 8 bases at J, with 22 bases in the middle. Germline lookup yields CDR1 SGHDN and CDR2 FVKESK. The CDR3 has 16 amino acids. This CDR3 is CASSSLTGIGWDEQFF. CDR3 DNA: TGTGCCAGCAGCTCCCTAACCGGGATCGGGTGGGATGAGCAGTTCTTC.

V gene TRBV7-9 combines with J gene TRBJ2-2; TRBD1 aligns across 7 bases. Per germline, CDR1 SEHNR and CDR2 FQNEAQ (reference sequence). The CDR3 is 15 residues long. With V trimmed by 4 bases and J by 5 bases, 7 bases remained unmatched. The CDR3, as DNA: TGTGCCAGCAGCTCAAGCAACAGGGGTACCGGGGAGCTGTTTTTT. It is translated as CASSSSNRGTGELFF.

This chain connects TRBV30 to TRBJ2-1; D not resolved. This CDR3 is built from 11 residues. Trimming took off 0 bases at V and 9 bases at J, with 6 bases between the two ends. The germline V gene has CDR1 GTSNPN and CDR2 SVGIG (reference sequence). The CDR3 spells CAWSVRAEQFF. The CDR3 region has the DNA TGTGCCTGGAGTGTTCGCGCTGAGCAGTTCTTC.

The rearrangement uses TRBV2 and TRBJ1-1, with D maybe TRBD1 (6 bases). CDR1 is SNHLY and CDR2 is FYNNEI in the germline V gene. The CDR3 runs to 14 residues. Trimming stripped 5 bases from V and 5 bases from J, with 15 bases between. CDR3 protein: CASSRRGLGTEAFF. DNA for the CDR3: TGTGCCAGCAGTAGACGGGGGCTAGGGACTGAAGCTTTCTTT.

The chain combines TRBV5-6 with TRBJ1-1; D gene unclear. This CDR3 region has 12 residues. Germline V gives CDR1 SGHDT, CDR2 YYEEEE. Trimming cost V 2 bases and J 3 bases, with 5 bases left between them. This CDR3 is CASSFRYTEAFF. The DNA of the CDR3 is TGTGCCAGCAGCTTCAGGTACACTGAAGCTTTCTTT. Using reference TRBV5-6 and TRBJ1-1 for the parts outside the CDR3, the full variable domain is DAGVTQSPTHLIKTRGQQVTLRCSPKSGHDTVSWYQQALGQGPQFIFQYYEEEERQRGNFPDRFSGHQFPNYSSELNVNALLLGDSALYLCASSFRYTEAFFGQGTRLTVV.

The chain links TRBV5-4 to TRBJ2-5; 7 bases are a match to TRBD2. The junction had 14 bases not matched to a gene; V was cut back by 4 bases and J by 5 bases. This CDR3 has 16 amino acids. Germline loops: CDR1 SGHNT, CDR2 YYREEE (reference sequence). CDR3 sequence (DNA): TGTGCCAGCAGCGGGGCCGCCGGAAGGGAGGGGGAGACCCAGTACTTC. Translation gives CASSGAAGREGETQYF.

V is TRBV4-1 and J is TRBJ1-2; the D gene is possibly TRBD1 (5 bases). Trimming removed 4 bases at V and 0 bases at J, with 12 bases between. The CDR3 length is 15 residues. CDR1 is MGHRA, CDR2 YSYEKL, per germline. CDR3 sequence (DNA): TGCGCCAGCAGCCCCAAACGGGACCCTAACTATGGCTACACCTTC. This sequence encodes CASSPKRDPNYGYTF.

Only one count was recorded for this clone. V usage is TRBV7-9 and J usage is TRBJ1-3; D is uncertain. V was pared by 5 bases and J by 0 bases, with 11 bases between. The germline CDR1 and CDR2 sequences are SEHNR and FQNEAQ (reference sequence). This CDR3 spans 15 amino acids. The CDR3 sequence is CASSRTWTSGNTIYF. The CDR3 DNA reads TGTGCCAGCAGCCGTACCTGGACCTCTGGAAACACCATATATTTT.

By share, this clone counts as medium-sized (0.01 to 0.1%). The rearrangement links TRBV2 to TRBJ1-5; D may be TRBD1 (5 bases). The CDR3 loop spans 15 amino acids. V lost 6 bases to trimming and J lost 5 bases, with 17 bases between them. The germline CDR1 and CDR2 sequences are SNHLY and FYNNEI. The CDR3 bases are TGTGCCAGCAGCGGTGACAGTTATCGGGATCAGCCCCAGCATTTT. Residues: CASSGDSYRDQPQHF.

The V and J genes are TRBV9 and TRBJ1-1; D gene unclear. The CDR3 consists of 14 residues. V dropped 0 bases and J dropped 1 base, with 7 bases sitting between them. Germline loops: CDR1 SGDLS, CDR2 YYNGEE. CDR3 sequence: CASSVGAGNTEAFF. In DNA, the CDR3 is TGTGCCAGCAGCGTAGGGGCAGGGAACACTGAAGCTTTCTTT. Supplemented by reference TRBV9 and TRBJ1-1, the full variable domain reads DSGVTQTPKHLITATGQRVTLRCSPRSGDLSVYWYQQSLDQGLQFLIQYYNGEERAKGNILERFSAQQFPDLHSELNLSSLELGDSALYFCASSVGAGNTEAFFGQGTRLTVV.

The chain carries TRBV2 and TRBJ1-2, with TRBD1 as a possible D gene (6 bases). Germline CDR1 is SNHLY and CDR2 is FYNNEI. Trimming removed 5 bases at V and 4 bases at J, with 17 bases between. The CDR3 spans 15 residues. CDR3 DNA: TGTGCCAGCAGTTCCGACAGGATGAGTGTCTATGGCTACACCTTC. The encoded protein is CASSSDRMSVYGYTF.

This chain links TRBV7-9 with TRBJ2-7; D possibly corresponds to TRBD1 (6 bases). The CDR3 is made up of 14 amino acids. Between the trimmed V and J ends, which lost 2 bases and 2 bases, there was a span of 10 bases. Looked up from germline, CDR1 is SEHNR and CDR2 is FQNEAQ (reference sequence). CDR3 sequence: CASSLSGTTYEQYF. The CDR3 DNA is TGTGCCAGCAGCTTAAGTGGGACAACCTACGAGCAGTACTTC.

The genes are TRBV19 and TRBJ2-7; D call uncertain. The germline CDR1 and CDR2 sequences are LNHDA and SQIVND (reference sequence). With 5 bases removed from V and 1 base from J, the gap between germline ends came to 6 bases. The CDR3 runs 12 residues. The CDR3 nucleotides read TGTGCCAGTAGTCCAGGTTCCTACGAGCAGTACTTC. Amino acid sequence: CASSPGSYEQYF.

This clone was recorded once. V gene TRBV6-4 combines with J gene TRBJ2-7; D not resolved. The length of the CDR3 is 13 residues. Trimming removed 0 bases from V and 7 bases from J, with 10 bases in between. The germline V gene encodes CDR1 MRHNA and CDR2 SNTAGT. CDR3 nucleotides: TGTGCCAGCAGTGACTCGCCCTCCGGAGAGCAGTACTTC. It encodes CASSDSPSGEQYF.

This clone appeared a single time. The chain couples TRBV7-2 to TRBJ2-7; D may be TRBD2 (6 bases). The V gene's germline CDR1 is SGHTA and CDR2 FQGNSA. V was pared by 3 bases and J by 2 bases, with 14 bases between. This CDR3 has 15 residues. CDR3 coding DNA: TGTGCCAGCAGCTTGCGACCGGGGGACGCCTACGAGCAGTACTTC. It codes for CASSLRPGDAYEQYF.

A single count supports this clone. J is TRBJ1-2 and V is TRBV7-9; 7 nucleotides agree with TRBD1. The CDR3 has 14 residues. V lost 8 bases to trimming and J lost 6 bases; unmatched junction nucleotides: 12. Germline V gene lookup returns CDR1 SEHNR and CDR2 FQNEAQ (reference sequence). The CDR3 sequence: CASAQGGGEDGYTF. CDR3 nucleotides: TGTGCCAGCGCCCAAGGAGGGGGCGAGGATGGCTACACCTTC.

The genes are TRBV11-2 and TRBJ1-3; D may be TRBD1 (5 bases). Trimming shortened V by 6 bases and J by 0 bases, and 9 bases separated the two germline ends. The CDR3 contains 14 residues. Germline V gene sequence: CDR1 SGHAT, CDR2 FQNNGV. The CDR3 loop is CASRRGGSGNTIYF. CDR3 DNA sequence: TGTGCCAGCAGACGGGGGGGCTCTGGAAACACCATATATTTT.

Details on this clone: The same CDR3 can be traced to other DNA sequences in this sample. CDR3 coding DNA: TGTGCCAGCAGCCGGGACTTTAGCAATCAGCCCCAGCATTTT. The encoded protein is CASSRDFSNQPQHF. The chain combines TRBV5-5 with TRBJ1-5; D is perhaps TRBD1 (5 bases). Deletions cut 4 bases from V and 0 bases from J, with 8 bases between. Germline V gene sequence: CDR1 SGHKS, CDR2 YYEKEE (reference sequence). The CDR3 is made up of 14 amino acids.

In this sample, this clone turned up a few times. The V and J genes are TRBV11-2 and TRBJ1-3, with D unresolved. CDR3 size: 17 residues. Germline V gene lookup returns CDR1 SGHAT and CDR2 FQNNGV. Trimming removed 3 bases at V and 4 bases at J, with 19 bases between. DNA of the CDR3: TGTGCCAGCAGCTTTATAGATGCAGTGGTACACGGAAACACCATATATTTT. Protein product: CASSFIDAVVHGNTIYF.

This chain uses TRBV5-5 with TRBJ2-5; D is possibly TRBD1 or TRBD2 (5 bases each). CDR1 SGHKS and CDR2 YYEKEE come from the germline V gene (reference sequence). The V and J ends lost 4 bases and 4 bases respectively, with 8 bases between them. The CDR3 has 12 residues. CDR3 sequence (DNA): TGTGCCAGCAGCCCGGGGCGAGAGACCCAGTACTTC. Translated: CASSPGRETQYF.

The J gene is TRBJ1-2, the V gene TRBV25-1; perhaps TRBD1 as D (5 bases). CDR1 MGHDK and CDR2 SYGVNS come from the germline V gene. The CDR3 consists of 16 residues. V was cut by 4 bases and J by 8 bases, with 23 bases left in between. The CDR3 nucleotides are TGTGCCAGCAGTGGACAACACCCCGGAGGGACCAGCGGCTACACCTTC. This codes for CASSGQHPGGTSGYTF.

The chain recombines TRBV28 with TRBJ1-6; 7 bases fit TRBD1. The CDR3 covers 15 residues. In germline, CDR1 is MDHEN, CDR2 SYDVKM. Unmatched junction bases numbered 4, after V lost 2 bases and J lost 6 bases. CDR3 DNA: TGTGCCAGCAGTTTACCCCGACAGGGTAATTCACCCCTCCACTTT. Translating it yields CASSLPRQGNSPLHF.

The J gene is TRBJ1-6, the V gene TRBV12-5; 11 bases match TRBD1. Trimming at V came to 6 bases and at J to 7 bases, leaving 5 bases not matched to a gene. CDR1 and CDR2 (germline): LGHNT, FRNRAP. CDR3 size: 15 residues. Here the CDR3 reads CASGQGQGVNSPLHF. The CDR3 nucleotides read TGTGCTAGTGGCCAGGGACAGGGGGTAAATTCACCCCTCCACTTT.

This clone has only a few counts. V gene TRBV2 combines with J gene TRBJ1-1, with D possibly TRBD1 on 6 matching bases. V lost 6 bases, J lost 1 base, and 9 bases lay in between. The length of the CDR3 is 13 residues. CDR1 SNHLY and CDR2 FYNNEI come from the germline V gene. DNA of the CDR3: TGTGCCAGCAGGCCGACAGGGAACACTGAAGCTTTCTTT. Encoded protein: CASRPTGNTEAFF.

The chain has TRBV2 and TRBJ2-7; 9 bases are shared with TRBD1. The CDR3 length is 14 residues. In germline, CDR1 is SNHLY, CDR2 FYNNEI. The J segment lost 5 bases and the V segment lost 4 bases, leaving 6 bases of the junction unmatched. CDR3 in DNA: TGTGCCAGCAGTGTACAGGGGGCTGCCCACGAGCAGTACTTC. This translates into CASSVQGAAHEQYF.

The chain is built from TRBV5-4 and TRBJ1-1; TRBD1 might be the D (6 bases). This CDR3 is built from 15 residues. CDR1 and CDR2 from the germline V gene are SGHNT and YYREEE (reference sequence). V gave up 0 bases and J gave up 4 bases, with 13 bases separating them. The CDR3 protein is CASSLVWGRGTEAFF. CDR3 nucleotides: TGTGCCAGCAGCTTGGTCTGGGGGCGAGGCACTGAAGCTTTCTTT.

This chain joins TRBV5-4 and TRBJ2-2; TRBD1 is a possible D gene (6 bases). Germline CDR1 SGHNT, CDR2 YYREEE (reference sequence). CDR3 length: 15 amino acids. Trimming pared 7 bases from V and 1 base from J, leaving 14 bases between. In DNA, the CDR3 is TGTGCCAGCCGATCCAGGGGCCGGAACACCGGGGAGCTGTTTTTT. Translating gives CASRSRGRNTGELFF.

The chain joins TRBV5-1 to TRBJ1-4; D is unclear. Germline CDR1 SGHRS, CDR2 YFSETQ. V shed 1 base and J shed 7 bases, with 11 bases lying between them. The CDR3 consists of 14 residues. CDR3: CASSLLPLGEKLFF. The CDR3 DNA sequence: TGCGCCAGCAGCTTGTTACCCTTAGGTGAAAAACTGTTTTTT. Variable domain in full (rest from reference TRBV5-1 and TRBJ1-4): KAGVTQTPRYLIKTRGQQVTLSCSPISGHRSVSWYQQTPGQGLQFLFEYFSETQRNKGNFPGRFSGRQFSNSRSEMNVSTLELGDSALYLCASSLLPLGEKLFFGSGTQLSVL.